This entry describes one TCR beta chain. This sample stems from a study of early T cells in non-severe SARS-CoV-2 infection. For the study at large: The input, bulk RNA from unsorted whole blood, was sequenced, and chains were unpaired.

Individual cDNA molecules received unique molecular identifiers during library preparation. TCRdb ran MiXCR on the 5' RACE reads and lists one entry per CDR3 protein. The table includes around 78,000 distinct CDR3 sequences, 11% to 15% detected once. The CDR3 has 16 residues. Germline loops: CDR1 SGDLS, CDR2 YYNGEE. V shed 0 bases and J shed 9 bases, with 16 bases lying between them. The specimen was whole blood. The TCR originated in an adult who was a healthcare worker with PCR-confirmed SARS-CoV-2 infection or an uninfected control (not recorded which). The V call is TRBV9, the J call TRBJ1-6; tentative D call: TRBD1 (6 bases). CDR3 bases: TGTGCCAGCAGCGTAGAGCACCCAGGGGTCGGTTCACCCCTCCACTTT. This translates into CASSVEHPGVGSPLHF.